Following are 25 T cell receptor beta chains from one sample sequenced in a study of CD8+CD57+ T cells in acquired aplastic anemia. The use of genomic DNA as template underpinned the TCR beta VDJ and CDR3 profiling. TCRdb passed the reads through MiXCR, listing each CDR3 protein once. The sample lists approximately 160,000 distinct CDR3 sequences; around 40% were seen once. Sequencing was performed on sorted CD4+, CD8+, or CD8+CD57+ T cells (not recorded which) from PBMCs. Receptors were obtained from a human donor in good health.

This clonotype was picked up a small number of times. This CDR3 reads CSARDPRGSPSNEQFF. The DNA of the CDR3 is TGCAGTGCTAGAGATCCCCGGGGGAGCCCCTCCAATGAGCAGTTCTTC. J is TRBJ2-1 and V is TRBV20-1, with a weak D call TRBD2 (6 bases). The V gene lost 0 bases and the J gene lost 6 bases, with 18 bases spanning the gap. This CDR3 region has 16 residues. Germline values: CDR1 DFQATT, CDR2 SNEGSKA (reference sequence).

This clonotype was counted at least ten times. V is TRBV10-3 and J is TRBJ2-3; tentatively, D is TRBD1 (5 bases). Per germline, CDR1 ENHRY and CDR2 SYGVKD. V was cut by 10 bases and J by 0 bases, with 17 bases left in between. This CDR3 comprises 15 residues. CDR3 in DNA: TGTGCCACCACATTAGGGGTTGGTAGCACAGATACGCAGTATTTT. Translated: CATTLGVGSTDTQYF.

This clonotype showed up just once. The V and J genes are TRBV10-3 and TRBJ1-5; tentatively, D is TRBD1 (6 bases). The germline V and J ends were trimmed by 10 bases and 6 bases, with 19 bases remaining between them. From germline, CDR1 is ENHRY and CDR2 SYGVKD. The CDR3 length is 14 residues. CDR3 DNA sequence: TGTGCCACCCCGGGGGGCAGGGTTCGTCAGCCCCAGCATTTT. This gives the protein CATPGGRVRQPQHF.

Notes on this clonotype: One junction end disagrees with the germline gene, perhaps due to a read error. V gene TRBV24-1 combines with J gene TRBJ2-3; D may be TRBD1 or TRBD2 (5 bases each). Germline loops: CDR1 KGHDR, CDR2 SFDVKD. The CDR3 is made up of 16 amino acids. The CDR3 here is CATSVPRDRTTATQYF. The CDR3 coding sequence is TGTGCCACCAGTGTCCCACGGGACCGAACCACAGCTACGCAGTATTTT.

This clonotype appeared many times. The J gene is TRBJ2-1, the V gene TRBV20-1; 7 positions match TRBD2. J was trimmed by 4 bases and V by 0 bases; bases with no gene match: 3. From germline, CDR1 is DFQATT and CDR2 SNEGSKA (reference sequence). This CDR3 comprises 14 residues. CDR3 nucleotides: TGCAGTGCTAGAGATGCGCGGGAGTACAATGAGCAGTTCTTC. Amino acids: CSARDAREYNEQFF.

This clonotype has a count of ten or more. The chain couples TRBV6-1 to TRBJ1-6, with 7 bases matching TRBD1. Trimming cost V 5 bases and J 11 bases; bases outside gene matches: 9. The CDR3 has 14 residues. Germline loops: CDR1 MNHNS, CDR2 SASEGT. In DNA, the CDR3 is TGTGCCAGCAGTCTTTTGCAGGGGGGACCACCCCTCCACTTT. It encodes CASSLLQGGPPLHF.

This clonotype was seen ten or more times. The rearrangement uses TRBV7-3 and TRBJ2-3; 9 bases align to TRBD2. The V gene's germline CDR1 is SGHTA and CDR2 FQGTGA. The junction had 8 bases not matched to a gene; V was cut back by 1 base and J by 6 bases. CDR3 length: 16 amino acids. The CDR3 DNA reads as TGTGCCAGCAGCTTAAATCCTAGCGGGGCCGGGGATACGCAGTATTTT. Its translation is CASSLNPSGAGDTQYF.

The chain combines TRBV5-4 with TRBJ2-1; possibly TRBD2 for D (7 bases). Trimming took off 0 bases at V and 8 bases at J, with 21 bases between the two ends. The CDR3 consists of 17 residues. Germline V lookup: CDR1 SGHNT, CDR2 YYREEE (reference sequence). The CDR3 spells CASSLGGGRSPGYEQFF. The DNA of the CDR3 is TGTGCCAGCAGCTTGGGGGGGGGGCGCAGTCCTGGATATGAGCAGTTCTTC.

The sample holds many counts of this clonotype. The CDR3 is CSGATSGGLADTQYF. Here the CDR3 DNA reads TGCAGCGGTGCGACTAGCGGGGGGTTGGCAGATACGCAGTATTTT. The chain combines TRBV29-1 with TRBJ2-3; TRBD2 aligns across 13 bases. The CDR3 covers 15 residues. Unmatched junction bases numbered 8, after V lost 7 bases and J lost 4 bases. Germline V gives CDR1 SQVTM, CDR2 ANQGSEA.

This clonotype was recorded a few times. The rearrangement links TRBV24-1 to TRBJ2-3, with 10 bases identical to TRBD1. This CDR3 contains 16 residues. The germline gives CDR1 KGHDR, CDR2 SFDVKD. The J segment lost 3 bases and the V segment lost 3 bases, leaving 5 bases of the junction unmatched. CDR3 DNA sequence: TGTGCCACCAGTGATCCGGGACAGGGGAAGACAGATACGCAGTATTTT. This gives the protein CATSDPGQGKTDTQYF.

The chain is built from TRBV24-1 and TRBJ2-1; 8 nucleotides align to TRBD1. Unmatched junction bases numbered 6, after V lost 4 bases and J lost 2 bases. This CDR3 has 16 residues. Germline V gene data show CDR1 as KGHDR and CDR2 as SFDVKD. CDR3 protein: CATSEQRDRTYNEQFF. CDR3 nucleotides: TGTGCCACCAGTGAACAACGGGACAGGACCTACAATGAGCAGTTCTTC.

This clonotype was observed many times. This chain joins TRBV20-1 and TRBJ2-4; 10 positions agree with TRBD1. V lost 3 bases, J lost 1 base, and 9 bases stayed unmatched. This CDR3 spans 17 amino acids. From germline, CDR1 is DFQATT and CDR2 SNEGSKA (reference sequence). CDR3 in amino acids: CSARGDRGMVAKNIQYF. The CDR3 DNA reads as TGCAGTGCTAGGGGGGACAGGGGAATGGTGGCCAAAAACATTCAGTACTTC.

The chain carries TRBV25-1 and TRBJ2-3, with TRBD2 matching 14 bases. This CDR3 spans 16 amino acids. Trimming at V came to 4 bases and at J to 14 bases, leaving 14 bases not matched to a gene. Per the germline V gene, CDR1 is MGHDK and CDR2 is SYGVNS. This CDR3 reads CASSAGLAGGTDMRYF. CDR3 nucleotides: TGTGCCAGCAGTGCCGGACTAGCGGGGGGCACAGATATGCGGTATTTT.

V gene TRBV18 combines with J gene TRBJ1-1; D gene uncertain. The CDR3 has 13 residues. V was clipped by 5 bases and J by 0 bases, with 7 bases between them. Germline V lookup: CDR1 KGHSH, CDR2 LQKENI. CDR3 protein: CASSGDLNTEAFF. CDR3 DNA sequence: TGTGCCAGCTCAGGAGACTTGAACACTGAAGCTTTCTTT.

This clonotype has a count of ten or more. V usage is TRBV19 and J usage is TRBJ1-6, with 7 bases that match TRBD1. The CDR3 totals 14 residues. Germline CDR1 LNHDA, CDR2 SQIVND (reference sequence). V lost 3 bases to trimming and J lost 9 bases; unmatched junction nucleotides: 5. The CDR3 nucleotides read TGTGCCAGTAGTATTAAGGGGGCGACTTCACCCCTCCACTTT. As protein: CASSIKGATSPLHF.

The CDR3 protein is CASSLGGTQPQHF. The CDR3 DNA follows: TGTGCCAGCAGCTTAGGAGGTACTCAGCCCCAGCATTTT. The chain combines TRBV7-9 with TRBJ1-5; D is undetermined. The CDR3 spans 13 residues. V lost 1 base and J lost 6, with 7 bases in between. Germline values: CDR1 SEHNR, CDR2 FQNEAQ (reference sequence).

This clonotype was picked up many times. This chain uses TRBV12-3 or TRBV12-4 with TRBJ2-1; TRBD2 aligns across 12 bases. The V and J ends lost 6 bases and 7 bases, in that order; junction bases with no gene match: 1. This CDR3 has 13 residues. As DNA, the CDR3 is TGTGCCAGCAGGACTAGCGGGAGTAATGAGCAGTTCTTC. It specifies CASRTSGSNEQFF.

CDR3 protein: CASSLSRGFSYEQYF. CDR3 bases: TGTGCCAGCAGTTTAAGCAGGGGGTTTTCGTACGAGCAGTACTTC. The chain couples TRBV27 to TRBJ2-7, with 7 bases identical to TRBD1. The V segment lost 2 bases and the J segment 4 bases; nucleotides outside the gene matches: 8. CDR1 MNHEY and CDR2 SMNVEV come from the germline V gene (reference sequence). The CDR3 runs to 15 residues.

Ten or more counts support this clonotype. The rearrangement uses TRBV12-3 or TRBV12-4 and TRBJ2-2, with no clear D. This CDR3 has 13 amino acids. Trimming took 11 bases from V and 5 from J, leaving 15 bases between them. Written as DNA, the CDR3 is TGTGCCTCCTCGGGTAGATATACCGGGGAGCTGTTTTTT. Residues: CASSGRYTGELFF.

Turning to this clonotype: This may come from a read error, since a much larger clone is one base off. The J gene is TRBJ1-1, the V gene TRBV7-2; D not certain. The CDR3 contains 14 residues. CDR1 and CDR2 from the germline V gene are SGHTA and FQGNSA. The germline V and J ends were trimmed by 6 bases and 0 bases, with 11 bases remaining between them. The CDR3 protein is CASRLDGVNTEAFF. CDR3 nucleotide sequence: TGTGCCAGCAGGTTGGACGGGGTGAACACTGAAGCTTTCTTT.

The DNA of the CDR3 is TGTGCCAGCAGCTTTGACTGGGCAGATACGCAGTATTTT. Its protein is CASSFDWADTQYF. V gene TRBV7-2 combines with J gene TRBJ2-3, with D uncertain. The V and J ends lost 3 bases and 4 bases respectively, with 8 bases between them. CDR1 and CDR2 (germline): SGHTA, FQGNSA. This CDR3 is built from 13 residues. Supplemented by reference TRBV7-2 and TRBJ2-3, the full variable domain reads GAGVSQSPSNKVTEKGKDVELRCDPISGHTALYWYRQSLGQGLEFLIYFQGNSAPDKSGLPSDRFSAERTGGSVSTLTIQRTQQEDSAVYLCASSFDWADTQYFGPGTRLTVL.

Only one count was recorded for this clonotype. V usage is TRBV7-2 and J usage is TRBJ2-3; D uncertain. This CDR3 contains 14 residues. Between the trimmed V and J ends, which lost 5 bases and 1 base, there was a span of 10 bases. From germline, CDR1 is SGHTA and CDR2 FQGNSA. CDR3 coding DNA: TGTGCCAGCAGCCCTAGGCTAGGCACAGATACGCAGTATTTT. Its protein is CASSPRLGTDTQYF.

V and J are TRBV29-1 and TRBJ2-7, with D possibly being TRBD1 (6 bases). CDR1 and CDR2 (germline): SQVTM, ANQGSEA. The CDR3 covers 12 residues. As DNA, the CDR3 is TGCAGTATCCGGGACAACTCCTACGAGCAGTACTTC. It encodes CSIRDNSYEQYF.

This clonotype has at least ten counts. The rearrangement links TRBV7-2 to TRBJ2-7; 7 bases are a match to TRBD1. The CDR3 totals 14 residues. CDR1 and CDR2 from the germline V gene are SGHTA and FQGNSA. J was trimmed by 2 bases and V by 3 bases; bases with no gene match: 4. CDR3: CASSFTGATYEQYF. CDR3 nucleotides: TGTGCCAGCAGCTTCACAGGGGCAACCTACGAGCAGTACTTC.

The gene calls are TRBV9 and TRBJ2-1; 9 bases fit TRBD2. Germline CDR1 SGDLS, CDR2 YYNGEE. The CDR3 totals 17 residues. Trimming took 3 bases from V and 5 from J; bases not matched to a gene: 12. The CDR3 region has the DNA TGTGCCAGCAGCGCCGGAAGGACTAGCGCCATAAACAATGAGCAGTTCTTC. Residues: CASSAGRTSAINNEQFF.